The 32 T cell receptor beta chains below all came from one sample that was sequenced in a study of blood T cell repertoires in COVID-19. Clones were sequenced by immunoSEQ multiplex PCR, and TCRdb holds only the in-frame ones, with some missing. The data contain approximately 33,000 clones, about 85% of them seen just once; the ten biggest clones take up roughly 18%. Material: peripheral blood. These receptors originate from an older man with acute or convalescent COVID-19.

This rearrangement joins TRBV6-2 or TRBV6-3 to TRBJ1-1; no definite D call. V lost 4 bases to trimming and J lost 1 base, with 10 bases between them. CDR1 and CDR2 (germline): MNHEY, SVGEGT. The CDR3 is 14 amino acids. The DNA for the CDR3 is TGTGCCAGCAGTTTGAGAGTAGCGAACACTGAAGCTTTCTTT. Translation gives CASSLRVANTEAFF.

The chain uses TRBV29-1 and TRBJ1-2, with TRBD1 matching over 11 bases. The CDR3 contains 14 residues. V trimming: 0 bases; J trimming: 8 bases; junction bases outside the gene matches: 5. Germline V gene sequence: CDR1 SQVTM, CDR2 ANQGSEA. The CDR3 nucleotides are TGCAGCGTTGAAGAAGGGGGACAGGGGGTAGGCTACACCTTC. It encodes CSVEEGGQGVGYTF.

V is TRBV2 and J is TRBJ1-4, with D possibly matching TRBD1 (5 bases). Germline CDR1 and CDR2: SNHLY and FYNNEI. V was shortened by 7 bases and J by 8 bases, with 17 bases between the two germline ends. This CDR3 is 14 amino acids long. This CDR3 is CASKEDTHGEKLFF. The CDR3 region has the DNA TGTGCCAGCAAAGAGGACACGCACGGGGAAAAACTGTTTTTT.

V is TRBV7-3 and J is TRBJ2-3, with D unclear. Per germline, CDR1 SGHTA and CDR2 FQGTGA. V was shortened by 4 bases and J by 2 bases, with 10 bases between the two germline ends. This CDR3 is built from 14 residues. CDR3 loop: CASSSPGDTDTQYF. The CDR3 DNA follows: TGTGCCAGCAGCTCCCCGGGTGACACAGATACGCAGTATTTT.

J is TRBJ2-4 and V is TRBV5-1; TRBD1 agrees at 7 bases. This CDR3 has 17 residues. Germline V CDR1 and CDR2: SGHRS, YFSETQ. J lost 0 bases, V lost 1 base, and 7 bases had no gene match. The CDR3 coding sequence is TGCGCCAGCAGCTTGAGGGGGACAGACCTAGCCAAAAACATTCAGTACTTC. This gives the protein CASSLRGTDLAKNIQYF.

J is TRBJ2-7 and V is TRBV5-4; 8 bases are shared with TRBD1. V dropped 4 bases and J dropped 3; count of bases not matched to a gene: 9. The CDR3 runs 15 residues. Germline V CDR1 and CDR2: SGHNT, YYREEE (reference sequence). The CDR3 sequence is CASSALVGQGYEQYF. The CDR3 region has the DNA TGTGCCAGCAGCGCCCTTGTAGGACAGGGCTACGAGCAGTACTTC.

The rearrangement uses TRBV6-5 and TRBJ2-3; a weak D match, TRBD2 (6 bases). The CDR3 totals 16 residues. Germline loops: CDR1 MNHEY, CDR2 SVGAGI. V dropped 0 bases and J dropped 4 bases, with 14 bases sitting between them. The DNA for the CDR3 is TGTGCCAGCAGTTACTCGATCCGGGAGATCCCAGATACGCAGTATTTT. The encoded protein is CASSYSIREIPDTQYF.

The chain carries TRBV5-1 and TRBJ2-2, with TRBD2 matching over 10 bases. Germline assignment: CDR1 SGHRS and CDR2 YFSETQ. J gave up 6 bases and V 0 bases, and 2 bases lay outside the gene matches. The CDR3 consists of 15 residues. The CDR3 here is CASSLDGTSAGELFF. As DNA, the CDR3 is TGCGCCAGCAGCTTGGACGGGACTAGCGCCGGGGAGCTGTTTTTT.

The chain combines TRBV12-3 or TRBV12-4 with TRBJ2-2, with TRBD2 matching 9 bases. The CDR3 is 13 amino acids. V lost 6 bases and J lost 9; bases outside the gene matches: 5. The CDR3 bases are TGTGCCAGCAGCCTTCTAGCGGGAAGGGAGCTGTTTTTT. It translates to CASSLLAGRELFF.

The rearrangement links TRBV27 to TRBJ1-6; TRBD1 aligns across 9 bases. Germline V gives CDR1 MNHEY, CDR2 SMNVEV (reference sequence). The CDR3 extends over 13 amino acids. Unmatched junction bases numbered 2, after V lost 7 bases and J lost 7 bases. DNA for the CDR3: TGTGCCAGCACCGGGACAGGGAATTCACCCCTCCACTTT. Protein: CASTGTGNSPLHF.

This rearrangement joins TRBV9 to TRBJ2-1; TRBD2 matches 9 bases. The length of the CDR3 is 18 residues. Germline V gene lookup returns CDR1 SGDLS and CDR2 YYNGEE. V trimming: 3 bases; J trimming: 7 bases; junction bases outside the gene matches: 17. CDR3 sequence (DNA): TGTGCCAGCAGCGGAAGGGGGCGGGAGGGCCAAGGGAGAAATGAGCAGTTCTTC. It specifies CASSGRGREGQGRNEQFF.

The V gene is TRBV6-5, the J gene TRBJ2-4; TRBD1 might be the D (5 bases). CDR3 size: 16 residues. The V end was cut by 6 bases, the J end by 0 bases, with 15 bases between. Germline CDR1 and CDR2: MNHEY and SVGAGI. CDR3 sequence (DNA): TGTGCCAGCAGCTACACAGGAGATCTAGCCAAAAACATTCAGTACTTC. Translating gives CASSYTGDLAKNIQYF.

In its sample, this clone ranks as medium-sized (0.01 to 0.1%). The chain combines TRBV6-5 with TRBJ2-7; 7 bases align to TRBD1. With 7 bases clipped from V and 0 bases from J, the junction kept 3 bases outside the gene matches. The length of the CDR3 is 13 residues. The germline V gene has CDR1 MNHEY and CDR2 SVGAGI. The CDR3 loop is CASNRDSSYEQYF. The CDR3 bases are TGTGCCAGCAACCGGGACAGCTCCTACGAGCAGTACTTC.

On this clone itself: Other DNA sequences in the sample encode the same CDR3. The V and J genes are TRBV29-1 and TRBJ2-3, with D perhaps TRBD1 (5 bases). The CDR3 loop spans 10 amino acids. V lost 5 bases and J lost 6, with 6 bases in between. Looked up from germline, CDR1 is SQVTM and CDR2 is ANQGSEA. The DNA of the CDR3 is TGCAGCGTTAGACAGGATACGCAGTATTTT. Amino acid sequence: CSVRQDTQYF.

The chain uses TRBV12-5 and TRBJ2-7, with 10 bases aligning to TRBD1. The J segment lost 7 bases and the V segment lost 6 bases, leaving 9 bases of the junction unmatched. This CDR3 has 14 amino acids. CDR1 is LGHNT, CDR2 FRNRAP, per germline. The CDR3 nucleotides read TGTGCTAGTGGGCCGGGACAGGGGCACTTAGAGCAGTACTTC. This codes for CASGPGQGHLEQYF.

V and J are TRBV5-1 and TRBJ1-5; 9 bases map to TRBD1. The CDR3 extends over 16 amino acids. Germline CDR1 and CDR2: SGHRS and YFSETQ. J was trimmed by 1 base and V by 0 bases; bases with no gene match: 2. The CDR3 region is CASSLGGQGSNQPQHF. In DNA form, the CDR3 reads TGCGCCAGCAGCTTGGGAGGACAGGGGAGCAATCAGCCCCAGCATTTT. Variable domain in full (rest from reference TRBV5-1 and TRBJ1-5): KAGVTQTPRYLIKTRGQQVTLSCSPISGHRSVSWYQQTPGQGLQFLFEYFSETQRNKGNFPGRFSGRQFSNSRSEMNVSTLELGDSALYLCASSLGGQGSNQPQHFGDGTRLSIL.

The CDR3, as DNA: TGTGCCATCAGCCTCTCTAGCGGTAGCACAGATACGCAGTATTTT. Its protein is CAISLSSGSTDTQYF. V is TRBV10-3 and J is TRBJ2-3; 7 nucleotides line up with TRBD2. CDR1 and CDR2 (germline): ENHRY, SYGVKD. The ends lost 6 bases at V and 0 bases at J; junction bases unmatched: 6. CDR3 length: 15 residues.

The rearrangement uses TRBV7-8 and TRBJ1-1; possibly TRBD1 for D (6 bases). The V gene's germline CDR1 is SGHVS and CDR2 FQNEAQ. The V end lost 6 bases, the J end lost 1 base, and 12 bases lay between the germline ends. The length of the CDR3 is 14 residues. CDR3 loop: CASRRQAKNTEAFF. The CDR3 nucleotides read TGTGCCAGCAGACGACAGGCGAAGAACACTGAAGCTTTCTTT.

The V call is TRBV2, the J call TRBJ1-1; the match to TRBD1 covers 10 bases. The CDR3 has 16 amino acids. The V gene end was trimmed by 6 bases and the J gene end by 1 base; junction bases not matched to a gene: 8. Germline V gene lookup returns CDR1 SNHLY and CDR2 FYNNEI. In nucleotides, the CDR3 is TGTGCCAGCAGAGATGGGACAGGGGTGTGGAACACTGAAGCTTTCTTT. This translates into CASRDGTGVWNTEAFF.

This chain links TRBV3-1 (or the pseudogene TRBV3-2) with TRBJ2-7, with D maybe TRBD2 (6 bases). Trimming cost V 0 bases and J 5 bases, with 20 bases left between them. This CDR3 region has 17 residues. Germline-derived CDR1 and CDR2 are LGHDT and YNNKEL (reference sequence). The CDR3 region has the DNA TGTGCCAGCAGCCAAGATCTCCCGGGCGGGACCTTTGACGAGCAGTACTTC. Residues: CASSQDLPGGTFDEQYF.

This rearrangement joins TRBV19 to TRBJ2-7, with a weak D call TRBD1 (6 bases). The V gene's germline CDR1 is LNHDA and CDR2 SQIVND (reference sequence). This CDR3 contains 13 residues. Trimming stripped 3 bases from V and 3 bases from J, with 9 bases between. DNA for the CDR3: TGTGCCAGTAGTATGGACAGCAACTACGAGCAGTACTTC. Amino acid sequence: CASSMDSNYEQYF. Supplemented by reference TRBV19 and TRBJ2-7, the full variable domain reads DGGITQSPKYLFRKEGQNVTLSCEQNLNHDAMYWYRQDPGQGLRLIYYSQIVNDFQKGDIAEGYSVSREKKESFPLTVTSAQKNPTAFYLCASSMDSNYEQYFGPGTRLTVT.

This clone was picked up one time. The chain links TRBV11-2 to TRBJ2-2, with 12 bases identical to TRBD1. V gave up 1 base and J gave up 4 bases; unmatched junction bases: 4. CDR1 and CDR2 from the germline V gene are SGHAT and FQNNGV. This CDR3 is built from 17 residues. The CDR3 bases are TGTGCCAGCAGCTTAGGTTTGGGACAGGGGGCCACCGGGGAGCTGTTTTTT. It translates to CASSLGLGQGATGELFF.

Here the CDR3 reads CASSYSTSGYWTDTQYF. DNA for the CDR3: TGTGCCAGCAGTTACTCTACTAGCGGGTATTGGACAGATACGCAGTATTTT. V gene TRBV6-2 or TRBV6-3 combines with J gene TRBJ2-3; TRBD2 matches 9 bases. Germline V lookup: CDR1 MNHEY, CDR2 SVGEGT. After removal of 0 bases from V and 3 bases from J, the junction contained 7 bases not matched to a gene. CDR3 length equals 17 residues.

The CDR3 loop reads CASSLARGKSHKNTEAFF. The CDR3, as DNA: TGTGCCAGCAGCTTAGCCAGGGGGAAGTCTCACAAGAACACTGAAGCTTTCTTT. The V gene is TRBV7-2, the J gene TRBJ1-1; 7 nucleotides agree with TRBD1. The V and J ends lost 0 bases and 1 base, in that order; junction bases with no gene match: 11. Germline V gene data show CDR1 as SGHTA and CDR2 as FQGNSA. CDR3 length: 18 amino acids.

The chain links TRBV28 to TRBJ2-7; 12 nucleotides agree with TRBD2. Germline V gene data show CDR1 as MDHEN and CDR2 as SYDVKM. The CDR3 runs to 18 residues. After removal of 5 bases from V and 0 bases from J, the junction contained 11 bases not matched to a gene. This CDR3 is CASSTLASGRASSYEQYF. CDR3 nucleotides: TGTGCCAGCAGTACCTTAGCTAGCGGGAGGGCAAGCTCCTACGAGCAGTACTTC.

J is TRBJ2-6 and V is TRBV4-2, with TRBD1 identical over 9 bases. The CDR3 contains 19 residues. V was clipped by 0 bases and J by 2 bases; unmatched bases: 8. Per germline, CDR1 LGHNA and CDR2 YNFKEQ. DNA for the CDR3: TGTGCCAGCAGCCAAGAAATTCACAGGGGGCCCCCTGGGGCCAACGTCCTGACTTTC. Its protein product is CASSQEIHRGPPGANVLTF.

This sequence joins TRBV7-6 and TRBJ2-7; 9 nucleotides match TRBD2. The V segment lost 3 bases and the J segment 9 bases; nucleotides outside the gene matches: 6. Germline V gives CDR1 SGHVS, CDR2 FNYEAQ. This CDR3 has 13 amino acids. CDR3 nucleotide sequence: TGTGCCAGCAGCTTCATGCGGGAGGGGGGGCAGTACTTC. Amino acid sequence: CASSFMREGGQYF.

The CDR3 DNA reads TGTGCCAGCAGCTTAGAGACTTTCCCTGGCAATGAGCAGTTCTTC. Translation gives CASSLETFPGNEQFF. This sequence joins TRBV11-1 and TRBJ2-1; D not certain. Germline CDR1 SGHAT, CDR2 FQDESV (reference sequence). With 1 base removed from V and 6 bases from J, the gap between germline ends came to 13 bases. The CDR3 is 15 amino acids.

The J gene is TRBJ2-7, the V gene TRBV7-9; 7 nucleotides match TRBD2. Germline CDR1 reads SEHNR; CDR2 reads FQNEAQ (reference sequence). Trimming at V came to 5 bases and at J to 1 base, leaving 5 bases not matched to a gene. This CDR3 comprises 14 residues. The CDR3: CASSVTSDSYEQYF. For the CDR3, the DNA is TGTGCCAGCAGCGTTACTAGCGATTCCTACGAGCAGTACTTC.

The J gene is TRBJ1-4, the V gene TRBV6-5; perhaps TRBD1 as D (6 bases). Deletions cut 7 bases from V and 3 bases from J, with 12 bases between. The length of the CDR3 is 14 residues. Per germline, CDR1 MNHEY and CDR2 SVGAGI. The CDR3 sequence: CASNSWGPNEKLFF. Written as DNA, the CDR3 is TGTGCCAGCAATTCATGGGGGCCTAATGAAAAACTGTTTTTT.

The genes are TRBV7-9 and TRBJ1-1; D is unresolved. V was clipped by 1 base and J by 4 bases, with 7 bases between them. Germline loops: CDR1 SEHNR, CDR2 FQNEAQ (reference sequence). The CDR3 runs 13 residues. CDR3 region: CASSLEYLTEAFF. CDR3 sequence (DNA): TGTGCCAGCAGCTTAGAATATCTCACTGAAGCTTTCTTT. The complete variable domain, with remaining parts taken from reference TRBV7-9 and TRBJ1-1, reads DTGVSQNPRHKITKRGQNVTFRCDPISEHNRLYWYRQTLGQGPEFLTYFQNEAQLEKSRLLSDRFSAERPKGSFSTLEIQRTEQGDSAMYLCASSLEYLTEAFFGQGTRLTVV.

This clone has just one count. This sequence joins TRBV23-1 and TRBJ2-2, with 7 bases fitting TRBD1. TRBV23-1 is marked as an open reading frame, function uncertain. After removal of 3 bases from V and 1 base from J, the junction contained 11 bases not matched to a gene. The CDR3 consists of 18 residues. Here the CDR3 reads CASSHPRGRGKNTGELFF. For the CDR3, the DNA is TGCGCCAGCAGTCATCCCCGGGGCAGGGGGAAGAACACCGGGGAGCTGTTTTTT.